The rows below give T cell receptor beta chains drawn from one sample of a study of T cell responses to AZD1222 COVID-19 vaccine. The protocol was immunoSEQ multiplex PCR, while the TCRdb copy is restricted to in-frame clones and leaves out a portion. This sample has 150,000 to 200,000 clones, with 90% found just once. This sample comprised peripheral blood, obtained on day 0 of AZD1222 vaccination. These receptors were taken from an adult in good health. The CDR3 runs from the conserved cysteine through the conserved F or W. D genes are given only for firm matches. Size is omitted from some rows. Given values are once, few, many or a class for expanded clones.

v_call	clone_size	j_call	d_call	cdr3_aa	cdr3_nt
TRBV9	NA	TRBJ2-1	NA	CASSVSGAPKYNEQFF	TGTGCCAGCAGCGTATCAGGGGCGCCGAAATACAATGAGCAGTTCTTC
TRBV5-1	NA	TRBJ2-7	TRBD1	CASRRDRGLAYEQYF	TGCGCCAGCAGACGGGACAGGGGTTTGGCCTACGAGCAGTACTTC
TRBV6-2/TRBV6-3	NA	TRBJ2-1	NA	CASSYPTGRGASYNEQFF	TGTGCCAGCAGTTACCCGACCGGGCGTGGGGCCTCCTACAATGAGCAGTTCTTC
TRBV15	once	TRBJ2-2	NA	CATSRVPDRAGTGELFF	TGTGCCACCAGCAGAGTCCCCGACAGGGCGGGGACCGGGGAGCTGTTTTTT
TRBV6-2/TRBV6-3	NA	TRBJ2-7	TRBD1	CASSYSFVGTGPYEQYF	TGTGCCAGCAGTTACTCGTTTGTTGGGACAGGCCCCTACGAGCAGTACTTC
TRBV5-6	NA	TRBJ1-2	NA	CASSLGRLSYGYTF	TGTGCCAGCAGCTTGGGCCGACTTTCCTATGGCTACACCTTC
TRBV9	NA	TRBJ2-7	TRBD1	CASSAPGTGAYEQYF	TGTGCCAGCAGCGCTCCCGGGACAGGGGCCTACGAGCAGTACTTC
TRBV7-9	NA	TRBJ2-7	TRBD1	CASSKPGQGNSYEQYF	TGTGCCAGCAGCAAGCCGGGACAGGGGAACTCCTACGAGCAGTACTTC
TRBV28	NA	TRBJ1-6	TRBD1	CASSGGQGANSPLHF	TGTGCCAGCTCTGGGGGGCAGGGGGCTAATTCACCCCTCCACTTT
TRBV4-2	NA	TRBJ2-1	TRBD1	CASSRVGTGNNNEQFF	TGTGCCAGCAGCCGAGTCGGGACAGGGAATAACAATGAGCAGTTCTTC
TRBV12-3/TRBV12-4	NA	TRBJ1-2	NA	CASSETNYGYTF	TGTGCCAGCAGTGAGACTAACTATGGCTACACCTTC
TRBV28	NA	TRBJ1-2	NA	CASSHPWGRDNYGYTF	TGTGCCAGCAGTCACCCCTGGGGCAGGGACAACTATGGCTACACCTTC
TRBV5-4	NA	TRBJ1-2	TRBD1	CASSLGTGWGYTF	TGTGCCAGCAGCCTAGGGACAGGGTGGGGCTACACCTTC
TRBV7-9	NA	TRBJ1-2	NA	CASSLTQGMDGYTF	TGTGCCAGCAGCCTCACACAGGGAATGGATGGCTACACCTTC
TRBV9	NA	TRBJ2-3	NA	CASSQSSGRTDTQYF	TGTGCCAGCAGCCAATCATCGGGGCGCACAGATACGCAGTATTTT
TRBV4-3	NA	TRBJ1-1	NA	CASSQDLVIQGGGTEAFF	TGCGCCAGCAGCCAAGATCTGGTAATACAGGGAGGGGGGACTGAAGCTTTCTTT
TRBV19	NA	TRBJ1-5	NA	CASSETGPSNQPQHF	TGTGCCAGCTCAGAGACGGGTCCCAGCAATCAGCCCCAGCATTTT
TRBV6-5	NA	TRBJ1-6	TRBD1	CASGTRGQVKKPLHF	TGTGCCAGCGGGACAAGGGGGCAGGTTAAGAAACCCCTCCACTTT
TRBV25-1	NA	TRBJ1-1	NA	CASRGEEGRHWGTEAFF	TGTGCCAGTAGGGGTGAGGAGGGGAGACACTGGGGGACTGAAGCTTTCTTT
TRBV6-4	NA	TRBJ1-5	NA	CASSDSPSNQPQHF	TGTGCCAGCAGTGACTCTCCTAGCAATCAGCCCCAGCATTTT
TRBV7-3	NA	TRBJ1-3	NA	CASSLGRPGNTIYF	TGTGCCAGCAGCTTAGGGAGGCCGGGAAACACCATATATTTT
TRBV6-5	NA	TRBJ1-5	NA	CASSYVRGNQPQHF	TGTGCCAGCAGTTACGTCAGGGGCAATCAGCCCCAGCATTTT
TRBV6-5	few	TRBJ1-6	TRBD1	CASRPTGTGGTPLHF	TGTGCCAGCAGACCCACCGGGACAGGGGGGACACCCCTCCACTTT
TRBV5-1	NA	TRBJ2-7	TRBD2	CASSLDTSGSYEQYF	TGCGCCAGCAGCTTGGATACTAGCGGCTCCTACGAGCAGTACTTC
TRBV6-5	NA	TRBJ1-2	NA	CASSRLGGNGYTF	TGTGCCAGCAGCCGATTGGGGGGGAATGGCTACACCTTC
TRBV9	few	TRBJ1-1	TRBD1	CASSGGTGEAFF	TGTGCCAGCAGCGGGGGGACAGGGGAAGCTTTCTTT
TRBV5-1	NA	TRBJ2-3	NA	CASSPTPRKTSTDTQYF	TGCGCCAGCAGTCCCACTCCCAGAAAAACTAGCACAGATACGCAGTATTTT
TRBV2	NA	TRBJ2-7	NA	CASRKDSYSYEQYF	TGTGCCAGCAGGAAGGACTCCTATTCCTACGAGCAGTACTTC
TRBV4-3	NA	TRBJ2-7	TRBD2	CASSQDSGGTPYEQYF	TGCGCCAGCAGCCAAGATAGCGGGGGTACTCCCTACGAGCAGTACTTC
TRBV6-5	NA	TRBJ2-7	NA	CASSSRYEQYF	TGTGCCAGCAGCTCGAGATACGAGCAGTACTTC
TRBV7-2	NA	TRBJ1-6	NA	CASSGGSPLHF	TGTGCCAGCAGCGGCGGTTCACCCCTCCACTTT
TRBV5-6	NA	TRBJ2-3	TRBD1	CASIRQGTDTQYF	TGTGCCAGCATCAGACAGGGGACAGATACGCAGTATTTT
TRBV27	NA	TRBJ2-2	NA	CASSRAGTATNTGELFF	TGTGCCAGCAGTCGGGCGGGGACAGCCACCAACACCGGGGAGCTGTTTTTT
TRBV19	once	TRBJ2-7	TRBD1	CASSKEGTGPYEQYF	TGTGCCAGTAGTAAGGAGGGGACAGGTCCCTACGAGCAGTACTTC
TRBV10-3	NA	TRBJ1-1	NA	CAISESGRDTEAFF	TGTGCCATCAGTGAGTCGGGCAGGGACACTGAAGCTTTCTTT
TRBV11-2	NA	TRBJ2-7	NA	CASSVISGYEQYF	TGTGCCAGCAGCGTAATAAGCGGGTACGAGCAGTACTTC
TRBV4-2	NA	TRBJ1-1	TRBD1	CASSQERGTGDEAFF	TGTGCCAGCAGCCAAGAACGCGGGACAGGGGATGAAGCTTTCTTT
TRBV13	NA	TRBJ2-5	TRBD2	CASSSATSGQETQYF	TGTGCCAGCAGCTCCGCGACTAGCGGACAAGAGACCCAGTACTTC
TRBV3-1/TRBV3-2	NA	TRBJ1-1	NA	CASNPAGGDTEAFF	TGTGCCAGCAACCCGGCCGGGGGGGACACTGAAGCTTTCTTT
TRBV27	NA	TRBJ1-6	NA	CASRGFGSPLHF	TGTGCCAGCAGGGGGTTCGGTTCACCCCTCCACTTT
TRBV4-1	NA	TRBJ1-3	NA	CASSQTGAAGNTIYF	TGCGCCAGCAGCCAAACTGGAGCAGCTGGAAACACCATATATTTT
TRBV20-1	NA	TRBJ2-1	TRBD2	CSASLLLAGGPNEQFF	TGCAGTGCTAGTTTACTTCTGGCGGGGGGGCCGAATGAGCAGTTCTTC
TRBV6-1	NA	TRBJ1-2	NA	CASSEGVGAAGAYGYTF	TGTGCCAGCAGTGAAGGGGTGGGCGCGGCAGGGGCGTACGGCTACACCTTC
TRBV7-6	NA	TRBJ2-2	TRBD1	CASSLARGDRVTGELFF	TGTGCCAGCAGCTTAGCTCGCGGGGACAGGGTAACCGGGGAGCTGTTTTTT
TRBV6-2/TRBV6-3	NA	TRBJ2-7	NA	CASSSSTIPRQYF	TGTGCCAGCAGTTCCTCCACTATCCCACGGCAGTACTTC
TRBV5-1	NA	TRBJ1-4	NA	CASSLTDKSNEKLFF	TGCGCCAGCAGCCTTACGGACAAGTCTAATGAAAAACTGTTTTTT
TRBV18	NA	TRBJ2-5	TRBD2	CASSPPSGGGAGETQYF	TGTGCCAGCTCACCACCATCCGGCGGGGGGGCAGGAGAGACCCAGTACTTC
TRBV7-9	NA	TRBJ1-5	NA	CASSPGGSNQPQHF	TGTGCCAGCAGCCCTGGGGGCAGCAATCAGCCCCAGCATTTT
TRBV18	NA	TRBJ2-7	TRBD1	CASSPDRATYEQYF	TGTGCCAGCTCACCGGACAGGGCGACCTACGAGCAGTACTTC
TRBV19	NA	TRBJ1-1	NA	CASSTDPPGVGEAFF	TGTGCCAGTAGTACGGACCCTCCTGGGGTAGGTGAAGCTTTCTTT
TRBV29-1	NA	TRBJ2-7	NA	CSVGVRGIYEQYF	TGCAGCGTTGGAGTCCGCGGTATCTACGAGCAGTACTTC
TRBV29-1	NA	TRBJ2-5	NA	CSVGRDRETQYF	TGCAGCGTCGGCCGGGACCGTGAGACCCAGTACTTC
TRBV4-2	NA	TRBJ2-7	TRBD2	CASSQRRGGIYEQYF	TGTGCCAGCAGCCAGAGGCGCGGGGGGATCTACGAGCAGTACTTC
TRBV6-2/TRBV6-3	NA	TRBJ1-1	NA	CASSSRRYTEAFF	TGTGCCAGCAGTTCCAGGAGATACACTGAAGCTTTCTTT
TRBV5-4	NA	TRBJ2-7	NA	CASSLSASVSSYEQYF	TGTGCCAGCAGCTTGTCGGCTAGCGTAAGCTCCTACGAGCAGTACTTC
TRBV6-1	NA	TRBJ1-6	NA	CASSEAQAVSPLHF	TGTGCCAGCAGTGAAGCGCAGGCAGTTTCACCCCTCCACTTT
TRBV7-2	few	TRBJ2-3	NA	CASSLVSQGTDTQYF	TGTGCCAGCAGCTTAGTGTCCCAGGGCACAGATACGCAGTATTTT
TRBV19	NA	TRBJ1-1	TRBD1	CAITGGAGTEAFF	TGTGCCATCACAGGGGGCGCGGGCACTGAAGCTTTCTTT
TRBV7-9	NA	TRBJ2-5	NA	CASSFLLETQYF	TGTGCCAGCAGCTTCCTTCTAGAGACCCAGTACTTC
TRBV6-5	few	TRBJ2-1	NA	CASSGRYNEQFF	TGTGCCAGCAGCGGACGCTACAATGAGCAGTTCTTC